This T cell receptor (beta chain) derives from a study of early T cells in non-severe SARS-CoV-2 infection. Study as a whole: Chains were unpaired, as sequencing was done on bulk RNA from unsorted whole blood. Study-level results: Matching results from VDJdb favored anti-spike CD8 responses, leaving private and CD4 specificities undetected.

In germline, CDR1 is MGHRA, CDR2 YSYEKL. The CDR3 covers 15 residues. V gave up 4 bases and J gave up 8 bases; unmatched junction bases: 8. Details on this clonotype: Its antigen remains unknown.

Researchers tagged individual cDNA molecules with unique molecular identifiers. From the 5' RACE reads, TCRdb called clonotypes with MiXCR, one entry per CDR3 protein. The sample shows tens of thousands of distinct CDR3 sequences, roughly 9% of them seen only once. The sample was whole blood. The sequence was collected from an adult who was a healthcare worker with PCR-confirmed SARS-CoV-2 infection or an uninfected control (not recorded which). This chain joins TRBV4-1 and TRBJ2-1; 10 bases map to TRBD2. CDR3 loop: CASSLWTSGTDEQFF. The CDR3 DNA follows: TGCGCCAGCAGCCTCTGGACTAGCGGTACCGATGAGCAGTTCTTC.